The T cell receptor beta chain under discussion was sequenced for a study of T cells in Graves' hyperthyroidism and ophthalmopathy. Study-wide context: Peripheral blood was drawn at first diagnosis, prior to all treatment.

Study-level results: Separating ophthalmopathy from stable hyperthyroidism was achieved by a 13 V-J model. Ophthalmopathy was model-predicted a median roughly 6.5 months pre-onset.

This clonotype has only a few counts. Its specificity is not known. Researchers took RNA transcripts and amplified the TCR beta CDR3 regions from them. HTBI primers were the set used in a first-round RT-PCR of the TCR CDR3. MiXCR, applied by TCRdb to the multiplex PCR reads, yields one record per CDR3 protein. In the table there are 640,000 or so distinct CDR3 sequences, over 12% of which are singletons. This CDR3 has 21 amino acids. The trim removed 3 bases at V and 2 bases at J, leaving 17 bases unmatched. Ophthalmopathy in the patients scored at least 3 on Clinical Activity Score and at least 4 on NOSPECS grade, lasting under 3 months.

Sequencing was carried out using blood. This TCR was sampled from a woman aged 40 to 50 with Graves' ophthalmopathy. The chain uses TRBV7-1 and TRBJ2-7; 15 positions match TRBD2. TRBV7-1 is sorted into the ORF group, with uncertain function. The DNA of the CDR3 is TGTGCCAGCAGCTCTACCCGACGACCAGGACTAGCGGGAGGGCCCGCCTACGAGCAGTACTTC. The encoded protein is CASSSTRRPGLAGGPAYEQYF.